The T cell receptor beta chain described here comes from a study of pediatric ulcerative colitis. Germline assignment: CDR1 SGHVS and CDR2 FNYEAQ. V was clipped by 5 bases and J by 1 base; unmatched bases: 2. This CDR3 comprises 14 residues. Data came from immunoSEQ multiplex PCR; TCRdb stores just in-frame clones and leaves some out. The sample yields more than 50,000 clones, about nine tenths seen once. This clone was counted only a few times. V gene TRBV7-6 combines with J gene TRBJ1-1, with 9 bases that match TRBD1. The clonotype comes from a boy aged 10-17 years who was a control in a study of pediatric ulcerative colitis. Sequenced: blood. DNA of the CDR3: TGTGCCAGCAGCATGGGACAGGGGAACACTGAAGCTTTCTTT. It yields the protein CASSMGQGNTEAFF.